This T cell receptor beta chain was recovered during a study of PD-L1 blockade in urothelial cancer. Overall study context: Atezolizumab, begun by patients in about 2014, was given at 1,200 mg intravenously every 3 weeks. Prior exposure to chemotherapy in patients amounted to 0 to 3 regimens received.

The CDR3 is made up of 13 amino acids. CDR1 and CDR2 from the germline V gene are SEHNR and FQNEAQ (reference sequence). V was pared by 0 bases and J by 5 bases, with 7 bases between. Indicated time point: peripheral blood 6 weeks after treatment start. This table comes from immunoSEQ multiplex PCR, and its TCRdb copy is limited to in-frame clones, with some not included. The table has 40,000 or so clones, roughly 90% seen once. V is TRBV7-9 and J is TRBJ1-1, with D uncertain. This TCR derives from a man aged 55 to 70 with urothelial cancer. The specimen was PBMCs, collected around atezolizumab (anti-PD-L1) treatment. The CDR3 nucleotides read TGTGCCAGCAGCTTAGCAGGGAGGACTGAAGCTTTCTTT. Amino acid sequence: CASSLAGRTEAFF.